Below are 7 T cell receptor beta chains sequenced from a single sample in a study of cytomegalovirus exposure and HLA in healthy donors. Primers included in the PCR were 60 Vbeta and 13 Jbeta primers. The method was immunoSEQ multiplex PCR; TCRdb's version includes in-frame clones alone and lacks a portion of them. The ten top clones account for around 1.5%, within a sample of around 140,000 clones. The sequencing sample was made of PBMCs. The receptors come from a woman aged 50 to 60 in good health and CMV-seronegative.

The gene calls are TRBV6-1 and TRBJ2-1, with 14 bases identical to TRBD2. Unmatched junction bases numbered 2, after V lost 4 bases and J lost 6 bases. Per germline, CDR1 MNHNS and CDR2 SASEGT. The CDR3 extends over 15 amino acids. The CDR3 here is CASSVGLAGGNEQFF. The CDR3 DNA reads TGTGCCAGCAGTGTCGGACTAGCGGGGGGCAATGAGCAGTTCTTC.

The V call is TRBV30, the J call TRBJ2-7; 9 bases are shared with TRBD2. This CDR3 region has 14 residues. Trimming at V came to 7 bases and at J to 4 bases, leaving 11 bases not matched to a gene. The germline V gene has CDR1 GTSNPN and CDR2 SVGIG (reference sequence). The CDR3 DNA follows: TGTGCCTTGGATAGGCCGGGACTAGCATACGAGCAGTACTTC. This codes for CALDRPGLAYEQYF.

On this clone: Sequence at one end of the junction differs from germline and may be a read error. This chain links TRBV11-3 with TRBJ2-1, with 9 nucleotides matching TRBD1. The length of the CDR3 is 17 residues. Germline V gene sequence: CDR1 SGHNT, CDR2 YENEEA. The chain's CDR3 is CASSLDGIGQGYNEQFF. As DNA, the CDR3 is TGTGCCAGCAGCTTAGACGGGATTGGACAGGGGTACAACGAGCAGTTCTTC.

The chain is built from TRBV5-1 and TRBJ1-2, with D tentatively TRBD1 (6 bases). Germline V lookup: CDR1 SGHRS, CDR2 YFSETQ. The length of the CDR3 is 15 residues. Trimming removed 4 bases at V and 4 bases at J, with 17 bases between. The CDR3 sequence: CASSRRTDGGYGYTF. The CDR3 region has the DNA TGCGCCAGCAGCAGGCGGACAGACGGCGGCTATGGCTACACCTTC. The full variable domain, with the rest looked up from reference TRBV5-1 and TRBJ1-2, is KAGVTQTPRYLIKTRGQQVTLSCSPISGHRSVSWYQQTPGQGLQFLFEYFSETQRNKGNFPGRFSGRQFSNSRSEMNVSTLELGDSALYLCASSRRTDGGYGYTFGSGTRLTVV.

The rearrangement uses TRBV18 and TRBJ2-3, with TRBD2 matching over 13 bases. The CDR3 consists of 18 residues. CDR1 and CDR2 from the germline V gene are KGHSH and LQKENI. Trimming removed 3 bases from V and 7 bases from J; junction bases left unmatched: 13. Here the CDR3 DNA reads TGTGCCAGCTCACCCCTCCCTACGACTAGCGGGGGGACGAATACGCAGTATTTT. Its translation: CASSPLPTTSGGTNTQYF. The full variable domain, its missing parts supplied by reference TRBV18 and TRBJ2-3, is NAGVMQNPRHLVRRRGQEARLRCSPMKGHSHVYWYRQLPEEGLKFMVYLQKENIIDESGMPKERFSAEFPKEGPSILRIQQVVRGDSAAYFCASSPLPTTSGGTNTQYFGPGTRLTVL.

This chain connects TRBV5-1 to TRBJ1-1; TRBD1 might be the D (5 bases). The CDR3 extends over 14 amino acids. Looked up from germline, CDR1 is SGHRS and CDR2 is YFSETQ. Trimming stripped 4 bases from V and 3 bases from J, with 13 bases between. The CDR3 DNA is TGCGCCAGCAGCGTTCAGGGTACGTACACTGAAGCTTTCTTT. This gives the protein CASSVQGTYTEAFF.

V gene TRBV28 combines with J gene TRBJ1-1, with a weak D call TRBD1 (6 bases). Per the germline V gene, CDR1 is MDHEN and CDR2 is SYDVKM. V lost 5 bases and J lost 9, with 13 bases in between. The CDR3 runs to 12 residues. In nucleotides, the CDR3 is TGTGCCAGCAGTGACTACAGGGCTCAAGCTTTCTTT. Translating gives CASSDYRAQAFF.